Following are 30 T cell receptor beta chains from one sample sequenced in a study of T cell changes during pregnancy in multiple sclerosis. Using immunoSEQ multiplex PCR, the repertoire was profiled, and TCRdb retains in-frame clones only, with some absent. The data show around 70,000 clones, roughly 92% seen once. The specimen comprised peripheral blood, sampled after pregnancy. The receptors shown here come from a female donor in good health, enrolled as a control in a pregnancy study.

The chain combines TRBV7-9 with TRBJ2-3; perhaps TRBD2 as D (5 bases). Germline-derived CDR1 and CDR2 are SEHNR and FQNEAQ (reference sequence). The CDR3 loop spans 15 amino acids. Trimming removed 1 base from V and 2 bases from J, with 10 bases in between. The CDR3 region is CASSLGDYPTDTQYF. In nucleotides, the CDR3 is TGTGCCAGCAGCTTAGGAGACTATCCCACAGATACGCAGTATTTT. The whole variable domain, remainder taken from reference TRBV7-9 and TRBJ2-3, is DTGVSQNPRHKITKRGQNVTFRCDPISEHNRLYWYRQTLGQGPEFLTYFQNEAQLEKSRLLSDRFSAERPKGSFSTLEIQRTEQGDSAMYLCASSLGDYPTDTQYFGPGTRLTVL.

The chain has TRBV30 and TRBJ2-3; D is ambiguous. The V gene lost 2 bases and the J gene lost 2 bases, with 5 bases spanning the gap. This CDR3 has 12 amino acids. Germline CDR1 is GTSNPN and CDR2 is SVGIG (reference sequence). The CDR3 nucleotides are TGTGCCTGGAGTCCTAACACAGATACGCAGTATTTT. Its protein is CAWSPNTDTQYF.

V and J are TRBV11-3 and TRBJ1-1; 7 bases match TRBD1. CDR3 length: 12 amino acids. Germline V CDR1 and CDR2: SGHNT, YENEEA. J was trimmed by 3 bases and V by 8 bases; bases with no gene match: 3. The CDR3 sequence: CASAQGDTEAFF. CDR3 nucleotides: TGTGCCAGCGCGCAGGGGGACACTGAAGCTTTCTTT.

The chain has TRBV4-3 and TRBJ1-1, with 9 bases aligning to TRBD1. CDR1 and CDR2 (germline): LGHNA, YSLEER. Trimming took 4 bases from V and 5 from J; bases not matched to a gene: 8. The CDR3 covers 15 residues. The CDR3 DNA reads as TGCGCCAGCAGCCCACCGGGACAGGGACGGACTGAAGCTTTCTTT. This gives the protein CASSPPGQGRTEAFF.

The chain combines TRBV6-5 with TRBJ1-6; TRBD1 matches at 8 bases. This CDR3 has 16 amino acids. CDR1 is MNHEY and CDR2 is SVGAGI in the germline V gene. V lost 3 bases to trimming and J lost 9 bases; unmatched junction nucleotides: 10. The CDR3 DNA is TGTGCCAGCAGTTATCCACCGACAGGGGTCGGTTCACCCCTCCACTTT. Protein sequence: CASSYPPTGVGSPLHF.

This clone was counted a single time. This chain joins TRBV6-1 and TRBJ2-2; 10 nucleotides agree with TRBD2. Germline-derived CDR1 and CDR2 are MNHNS and SASEGT. This CDR3 contains 16 residues. With 2 bases clipped from V and 6 bases from J, the junction kept 6 bases outside the gene matches. CDR3 sequence: CASSEPSGRAAGELFF. The CDR3 DNA is TGTGCCAGCAGTGAACCCAGCGGGAGGGCCGCCGGGGAGCTGTTTTTT.

The V call is TRBV7-2, the J call TRBJ2-5; 9 positions agree with TRBD2. The V gene's germline CDR1 is SGHTA and CDR2 FQGNSA. This CDR3 spans 15 amino acids. The V segment lost 2 bases and the J segment 5 bases; nucleotides outside the gene matches: 6. CDR3 protein: CASSLLVAGVETQYF. In DNA, the CDR3 is TGTGCCAGCAGCTTACTGGTAGCGGGAGTGGAGACCCAGTACTTC. Full variable domain (rest looked up from reference TRBV7-2 and TRBJ2-5): GAGVSQSPSNKVTEKGKDVELRCDPISGHTALYWYRQSLGQGLEFLIYFQGNSAPDKSGLPSDRFSAERTGGSVSTLTIQRTQQEDSAVYLCASSLLVAGVETQYFGPGTRLLVL.

The V and J genes are TRBV7-9 and TRBJ1-2, with D unresolved. The CDR3 consists of 13 residues. V was pared by 2 bases and J by 4 bases, with 8 bases between. Germline values: CDR1 SEHNR, CDR2 FQNEAQ (reference sequence). The CDR3 nucleotides read TGTGCCAGCAGCTTAACACCAGTCTATGGCTACACCTTC. Amino acids: CASSLTPVYGYTF.

The V call is TRBV19, the J call TRBJ2-7; the D gene is possibly TRBD2 (5 bases). Per the germline V gene, CDR1 is LNHDA and CDR2 is SQIVND (reference sequence). The CDR3 has 15 residues. The V end lost 0 bases, the J end lost 0 bases, and 9 bases lay between the germline ends. The CDR3 DNA follows: TGTGCCAGTAGTATAGACGGGATTAGCTCCTACGAGCAGTACTTC. Encoded protein: CASSIDGISSYEQYF.

This chain links TRBV28 with TRBJ1-2, with 10 bases matching TRBD1. Germline V lookup: CDR1 MDHEN, CDR2 SYDVKM. V lost 6 bases to trimming and J lost 3 bases; unmatched junction nucleotides: 7. This CDR3 spans 15 amino acids. The CDR3 loop is CASSRQGAVYYGYTF. In DNA, the CDR3 is TGTGCCAGCAGCCGACAGGGGGCGGTCTACTATGGCTACACCTTC.

The chain uses TRBV2 and TRBJ2-7, with D uncertain. This CDR3 contains 14 residues. The V end was cut by 6 bases, the J end by 6 bases, with 18 bases between. The germline V gene encodes CDR1 SNHLY and CDR2 FYNNEI. CDR3 in DNA: TGTGCCAGCAGGGGCAGGTTTTCTTCCCGCGAGCAGTACTTC. It is translated as CASRGRFSSREQYF.

The chain recombines TRBV5-1 with TRBJ2-5, with 7 bases aligning to TRBD2. Germline lookup yields CDR1 SGHRS and CDR2 YFSETQ. The CDR3 has 17 amino acids. Trimming cost V 0 bases and J 3 bases; bases outside gene matches: 11. CDR3 DNA: TGCGCCAGCAGCTTGGCCTACACCGGTGGGGGGGAAGAGACCCAGTACTTC. Amino acid sequence: CASSLAYTGGGEETQYF.

The chain uses TRBV27 and TRBJ1-1; D remains unclear. Per the germline V gene, CDR1 is MNHEY and CDR2 is SMNVEV (reference sequence). The CDR3 is 13 residues long. Trimming removed 3 bases at V and 6 bases at J, with 11 bases between. The CDR3 here is CASSFFPRSEAFF. CDR3 nucleotide sequence: TGTGCCAGCAGTTTCTTTCCGCGATCTGAAGCTTTCTTT.

The V and J genes are TRBV7-8 and TRBJ1-4; D call uncertain. Trimming pared 0 bases from V and 11 bases from J, leaving 7 bases between. CDR3 length: 12 amino acids. From germline, CDR1 is SGHVS and CDR2 FQNEAQ. CDR3 amino acids: CASSLAGRKLFF. CDR3 sequence (DNA): TGTGCCAGCAGCTTAGCAGGGAGGAAACTGTTTTTT.

This sequence joins TRBV5-8 and TRBJ1-2; TRBD1 is a possible D gene (5 bases). Germline V gives CDR1 SGHTS, CDR2 YDEGEE. The CDR3 covers 14 residues. The V gene lost 6 bases and the J gene lost 8 bases, with 20 bases spanning the gap. For the CDR3, the DNA is TGTGCCAGCACCCGTGGGGCCAGGCTAGGGGGCTACACCTTC. This codes for CASTRGARLGGYTF.

The gene calls are TRBV11-1 and TRBJ1-1; no firm D call. The CDR3 has 14 residues. The V end was cut by 5 bases, the J end by 3 bases, with 13 bases between. Germline assignment: CDR1 SGHAT and CDR2 FQDESV (reference sequence). CDR3 DNA: TGTGCCAGCAGCCCCCGAAGACGGGACACTGAAGCTTTCTTT. This codes for CASSPRRRDTEAFF.

The chain recombines TRBV29-1 with TRBJ2-3; D gene ambiguous. V gave up 4 bases and J gave up 7 bases, with 9 bases separating them. The CDR3 loop spans 11 amino acids. In germline, CDR1 is SQVTM, CDR2 ANQGSEA. The CDR3 protein is CSVGGRNTQYF. CDR3 DNA: TGCAGCGTTGGAGGTCGAAATACGCAGTATTTT.

J is TRBJ2-5 and V is TRBV15, with D unclear. The CDR3 spans 14 residues. The V end lost 1 base, the J end lost 5 bases, and 11 bases lay between the germline ends. The V gene's germline CDR1 is LNHNV and CDR2 YYDKDF (reference sequence). CDR3 sequence reads: CATSRGVLLETQYF. CDR3 bases: TGTGCCACCAGCAGAGGTGTTCTGTTGGAGACCCAGTACTTC. Full variable domain (outside the CDR3, taken from reference TRBV15 and TRBJ2-5): DAMVIQNPRYQVTQFGKPVTLSCSQTLNHNVMYWYQQKSSQAPKLLFHYYDKDFNNEADTPDNFQSRRPNTSFCFLDIRSPGLGDTAMYLCATSRGVLLETQYFGPGTRLLVL.

This clone was picked up one time. The V call is TRBV27, the J call TRBJ1-5, with 9 nucleotides matching TRBD1. The junction had 12 bases not matched to a gene; V was cut back by 6 bases and J by 3 bases. CDR3 length equals 17 residues. CDR1 is MNHEY, CDR2 SMNVEV, per germline (reference sequence). The CDR3 DNA sequence: TGTGCCAGCAGGAAACCCGGGACAGGGCTGATCAATCAGCCCCAGCATTTT. As protein: CASRKPGTGLINQPQHF.

The V gene is TRBV5-5, the J gene TRBJ2-1; D is unresolved. The V end was cut by 4 bases, the J end by 5 bases, with 13 bases between. Germline CDR1 reads SGHKS; CDR2 reads YYEKEE (reference sequence). The CDR3 totals 14 residues. CDR3 in amino acids: CASSLNWSDNEQFF. Here the CDR3 DNA reads TGTGCCAGCAGCCTAAACTGGTCGGACAATGAGCAGTTCTTC.

The gene calls are TRBV2 and TRBJ2-5; no firm D call. V lost 1 base and J 0 bases, leaving 6 bases between the germline ends. Germline CDR1 reads SNHLY; CDR2 reads FYNNEI. The CDR3 totals 14 residues. The CDR3 DNA is TGTGCCAGCAGTGAAGATGGCAACCAAGAGACCCAGTACTTC. Protein sequence: CASSEDGNQETQYF.

This chain links TRBV9 with TRBJ2-1; 13 bases agree with TRBD2. The CDR3 totals 16 residues. V shed 0 bases and J 7 bases; nucleotides not matched to a gene: 4. The germline gives CDR1 SGDLS, CDR2 YYNGEE. The DNA for the CDR3 is TGTGCCAGCAGCGTAGCCGGGACTAGCGGGGTTAATGAGCAGTTCTTC. Protein product: CASSVAGTSGVNEQFF.

V is TRBV19 and J is TRBJ2-2; 9 nucleotides agree with TRBD1. The CDR3 contains 17 residues. The germline gives CDR1 LNHDA, CDR2 SQIVND (reference sequence). The junction had 10 bases not matched to a gene; V was cut back by 3 bases and J by 5 bases. CDR3 region: CASSMRWGQGRTGELFF. CDR3 nucleotide sequence: TGTGCCAGTAGTATGAGGTGGGGACAGGGAAGAACCGGGGAGCTGTTTTTT.

This clone was seen a handful of times. V gene TRBV6-4 combines with J gene TRBJ1-2; 10 positions match TRBD1. This CDR3 comprises 14 residues. The germline gives CDR1 MRHNA, CDR2 SNTAGT. The trim removed 0 bases at V and 8 bases at J, leaving 3 bases unmatched. CDR3 protein: CASSDSGDRGGYTF. DNA of the CDR3: TGTGCCAGCAGTGACTCTGGGGACAGGGGCGGCTACACCTTC.

The chain employs TRBV11-2 and TRBJ2-2; no clear D. With 3 bases removed from V and 7 bases from J, the gap between germline ends came to 15 bases. This CDR3 contains 15 residues. The germline CDR1 and CDR2 sequences are SGHAT and FQNNGV. The CDR3 coding sequence is TGTGCCAGCAGCTTTCGATCCTACTGGAGCGGGGAGCTGTTTTTT. This translates into CASSFRSYWSGELFF.

This rearrangement joins TRBV5-5 to TRBJ1-2; perhaps TRBD1 as D (6 bases). CDR1 and CDR2 from the germline V gene are SGHKS and YYEKEE (reference sequence). Trimming removed 4 bases from V and 5 bases from J, with 18 bases in between. This CDR3 comprises 15 residues. The CDR3 protein is CASSQVGARKYGYTF. Written as DNA, the CDR3 is TGTGCCAGCAGCCAAGTGGGGGCGAGGAAATATGGCTACACCTTC.

V is TRBV2 and J is TRBJ2-7, with D tentatively TRBD2 (6 bases). Trimming pared 6 bases from V and 3 bases from J, leaving 12 bases between. The germline gives CDR1 SNHLY, CDR2 FYNNEI. The CDR3 covers 13 residues. The CDR3 spells CASRALGLYEQYF. CDR3 DNA sequence: TGTGCCAGCAGAGCTCTGGGACTCTACGAGCAGTACTTC.

This clone was detected only once. J is TRBJ2-5 and V is TRBV5-1; D is unresolved. Germline CDR1 is SGHRS and CDR2 is YFSETQ. This CDR3 region has 12 residues. V was cut by 1 base and J by 3 bases, with 4 bases left in between. CDR3 sequence: CASSLREETQYF. The DNA of the CDR3 is TGCGCCAGCAGCTTGCGAGAAGAGACCCAGTACTTC.

The chain joins TRBV21-1 to TRBJ2-1; the table's D call TRBD1 went unverified against the DNA. TRBV21-1 is a recognized pseudogene. The CDR3 loop spans 15 amino acids. As DNA, the CDR3 is TGTGCCAGCAGCAAACTCAGGGGCCCATACAATGAGCAGTTCTTC. Residues: CASSKLRGPYNEQFF.

The rearrangement uses TRBV28 and TRBJ1-6; D may be TRBD1 (6 bases). CDR1 is MDHEN and CDR2 is SYDVKM in the germline V gene. Trimming removed 6 bases at V and 10 bases at J, with 22 bases between. The CDR3 covers 16 residues. The CDR3 here is CASRPHLQGSGSPLHF. The CDR3, as DNA: TGTGCCAGCAGACCACATTTACAGGGTAGTGGATCACCCCTCCACTTT.